This TCR beta chain is from a study of blood T cell repertoires in COVID-19. V dropped 2 bases and J dropped 0; count of bases not matched to a gene: 6. This CDR3 region has 16 residues. Looked up from germline, CDR1 is SGHNT and CDR2 is YENEEA. Method: immunoSEQ multiplex PCR; TCRdb's copy keeps in-frame clones and lacks some. Of about 420,000 clones listed, around 90% are singletons. Sequenced material: peripheral blood. This chain links TRBV11-3 with TRBJ2-7; TRBD1 matches at 8 bases. The source of this sequence is a man in his late teens or twenties with COVID-19, enrolled during active disease. CDR3 sequence (DNA): TGTGCCAGCAGCTTATCCCGGGACAGGACCTCCTACGAGCAGTACTTC. Translating gives CASSLSRDRTSYEQYF. Drawing the rest from reference TRBV11-3 and TRBJ2-7, the complete variable domain is EAGVVQSPRYKIIEKKQPVAFWCNPISGHNTLYWYLQNLGQGPELLIRYENEEAVDDSQLPKDRFSAERLKGVDSTLKIQPAELGDSAVYLCASSLSRDRTSYEQYFGPGTRLTVT.